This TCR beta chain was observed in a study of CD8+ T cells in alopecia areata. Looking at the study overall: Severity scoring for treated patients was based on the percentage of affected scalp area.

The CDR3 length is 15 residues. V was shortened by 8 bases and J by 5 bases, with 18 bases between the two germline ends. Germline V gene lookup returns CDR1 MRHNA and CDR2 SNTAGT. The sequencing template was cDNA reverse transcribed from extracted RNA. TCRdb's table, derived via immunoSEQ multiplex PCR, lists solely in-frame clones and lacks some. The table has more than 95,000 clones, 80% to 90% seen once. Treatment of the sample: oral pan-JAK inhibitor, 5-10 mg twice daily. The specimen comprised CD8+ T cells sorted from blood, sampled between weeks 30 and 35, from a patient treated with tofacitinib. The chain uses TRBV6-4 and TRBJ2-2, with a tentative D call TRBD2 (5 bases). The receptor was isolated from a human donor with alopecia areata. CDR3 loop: CASALRASGTGELFF. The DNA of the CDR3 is TGTGCCAGCGCACTTCGGGCCTCGGGGACCGGGGAGCTGTTTTTT.